A single sample is the source of the 27 T cell receptor beta chains below, sequenced in a study of persistence of HIV-infected CD4 T cells. This was the immunoSEQ version 4 assay in survey mode. The assay was immunoSEQ multiplex PCR, and TCRdb's table has in-frame clones only and misses some. The sample shows tens of thousands of clones, 70% to 80% of them seen only once. The stimulus was lysate of CMV-infected fibroblasts, 9 to 10 ug/mL. CD40L-negative CD69-negative CD45RO-high memory CD4+ T cells were sorted as populations depleted of antigen-responding cells. These receptors are not linked to any known antigen. The material was CD4+ T cells sorted from PBMCs after approximately 20-hour stimulation, obtained from a patient who received antiretroviral therapy. The origin of the receptors is an adult man with HIV who was CMV-seropositive.

The chain recombines TRBV7-9 with TRBJ2-1; TRBD2 matches 7 bases. The J segment lost 9 bases and the V segment lost 5 bases, leaving 16 bases of the junction unmatched. Looked up from germline, CDR1 is SEHNR and CDR2 is FQNEAQ (reference sequence). The CDR3 extends over 16 amino acids. CDR3 DNA: TGTGCCAGCAGCCCCTGGGCGGGGGAGGGGAGGGTTGAGCAGTTCTTC. This sequence encodes CASSPWAGEGRVEQFF.

This clone showed up just a few times. The rearrangement joins TRBV5-1 to TRBJ1-1; D unclear. Germline V gene lookup returns CDR1 SGHRS and CDR2 YFSETQ. V was pared by 1 base and J by 1 base, with 8 bases between. The CDR3 length is 14 residues. CDR3 coding DNA: TGCGCCAGCAGCTTGTCGTCAGGGAACACTGAAGCTTTCTTT. Its translation: CASSLSSGNTEAFF.

The chain employs TRBV2 and TRBJ1-1; maybe TRBD1 (5 bases). CDR3 size: 13 residues. Germline V lookup: CDR1 SNHLY, CDR2 FYNNEI. With 9 bases removed from V and 5 bases from J, the gap between germline ends came to 16 bases. CDR3 amino acids: CASRAVGGTEAFF. CDR3 DNA: TGTGCCAGTAGGGCCGTGGGGGGAACTGAAGCTTTCTTT.

The CDR3 is CASSEPSRGRHEKLFF. The CDR3 bases are TGTGCCAGCAGTGAGCCGTCTAGGGGCCGCCATGAAAAACTGTTTTTT. J is TRBJ1-4 and V is TRBV25-1; tentatively, D is TRBD1 (5 bases). Germline CDR1 MGHDK, CDR2 SYGVNS. V was cut by 3 bases and J by 6 bases, with 17 bases left in between. The CDR3 is made up of 16 amino acids.

This chain uses TRBV7-2 with TRBJ1-6, with a weak D call TRBD1 (5 bases). The V gene's germline CDR1 is SGHTA and CDR2 FQGNSA. Trimming stripped 2 bases from V and 7 bases from J, with 9 bases between. The CDR3 spans 14 residues. CDR3 residues: CASSLRGRNSPLHF. CDR3 DNA: TGTGCCAGCAGCTTACGGGGGAGGAATTCACCCCTCCACTTT.

This clone showed up just a few times. The chain is built from TRBV5-6 and TRBJ2-1; possibly TRBD1 for D (5 bases). CDR3 size: 11 residues. Trimming shortened V by 4 bases and J by 7 bases, and 6 bases separated the two germline ends. Germline CDR1 is SGHDT and CDR2 is YYEEEE. The CDR3 sequence: CASSPGNEQFF. The CDR3 coding sequence is TGTGCCAGCAGCCCAGGGAATGAGCAGTTCTTC.

This clone has just one count. The chain combines TRBV2 with TRBJ1-5; D might be TRBD1 (5 bases). The length of the CDR3 is 15 residues. The germline V and J ends were trimmed by 6 bases and 0 bases, with 12 bases remaining between them. The germline V gene encodes CDR1 SNHLY and CDR2 FYNNEI. The CDR3 loop reads CASRADTFSNQPQHF. As DNA, the CDR3 is TGTGCCAGCAGGGCGGACACCTTTAGCAATCAGCCCCAGCATTTT.

This rearrangement joins TRBV7-9 to TRBJ1-3; 8 positions agree with TRBD1. This CDR3 is 16 amino acids long. The J segment lost 0 bases and the V segment lost 1 base, leaving 2 bases of the junction unmatched. Germline V gives CDR1 SEHNR, CDR2 FQNEAQ (reference sequence). The CDR3 here is CASSLGQGSSGNTIYF. CDR3 nucleotide sequence: TGTGCCAGCAGCTTAGGACAGGGGAGCTCTGGAAACACCATATATTTT.

The CDR3 DNA reads TGCGCCAGCAGCCAAGATGCGGGAGCCTCCTACAATGAGCAGTTCTTC. Amino acids: CASSQDAGASYNEQFF. This rearrangement joins TRBV4-1 to TRBJ2-1, with 7 nucleotides matching TRBD2. V dropped 0 bases and J dropped 0; count of bases not matched to a gene: 2. The V gene's germline CDR1 is MGHRA and CDR2 YSYEKL. The CDR3 has 16 residues.

This rearrangement joins TRBV9 to TRBJ2-2; 7 bases are a match to TRBD1. CDR1 SGDLS and CDR2 YYNGEE come from the germline V gene. Trimming cost V 5 bases and J 3 bases; bases outside gene matches: 7. The CDR3 runs 15 residues. Here the CDR3 DNA reads TGTGCCAGCAGAAAGACAGGGCTTGACACCGGGGAGCTGTTTTTT. Amino acids: CASRKTGLDTGELFF.

The chain combines TRBV4-1 with TRBJ1-1, with TRBD1 matching over 7 bases. Unmatched junction bases numbered 12, after V lost 7 bases and J lost 4 bases. CDR1 is MGHRA and CDR2 is YSYEKL in the germline V gene. This CDR3 spans 15 amino acids. The CDR3 bases are TGCGCCAGCAACTCGCATACAGGGGAGGGCACTGAAGCTTTCTTT. Translating it yields CASNSHTGEGTEAFF.

The chain joins TRBV9 to TRBJ2-5; a possible D gene is TRBD2 (6 bases). The V and J ends lost 4 bases and 0 bases respectively, with 10 bases between them. Germline-derived CDR1 and CDR2 are SGDLS and YYNGEE. The CDR3 is made up of 14 amino acids. The CDR3 here is CASSPGTYQETQYF. The CDR3 DNA is TGTGCCAGCAGCCCCGGGACTTACCAAGAGACCCAGTACTTC.

The gene calls are TRBV6-2 or TRBV6-3 and TRBJ1-1; a possible D gene is TRBD1 (5 bases). The V gene's germline CDR1 is MNHEY and CDR2 SVGEGT. The CDR3 totals 12 residues. Trimming took off 2 bases at V and 6 bases at J, with 7 bases between the two ends. CDR3 residues: CASSYSRAEAFF. Written as DNA, the CDR3 is TGTGCCAGCAGTTACAGCAGGGCTGAAGCTTTCTTT.

The V and J genes are TRBV21-1 and TRBJ1-5. TRBV21-1 counts as a pseudogene. This CDR3 region has 20 residues. The CDR3 bases are TGTGCCAGCAGGTTCTTATCAGGTCCGAGGTCCCCATATAGCAATCAGCCCCAGCATTTT. This translates into CASRFLSGPRSPYSNQPQHF.

This clone turned up a few times. V usage is TRBV19 and J usage is TRBJ2-1, with D possibly TRBD2 on 7 matching bases. The CDR3 spans 17 residues. The germline V gene has CDR1 LNHDA and CDR2 SQIVND (reference sequence). The V end was cut by 6 bases, the J end by 4 bases, with 22 bases between. The CDR3 DNA reads as TGTGCCAGTAGCTCTCAAACAGCGGGGACACCGTACAATGAGCAGTTCTTC. It codes for CASSSQTAGTPYNEQFF.

The chain carries TRBV5-1 and TRBJ2-7, with 13 bases fitting TRBD2. Germline CDR1 is SGHRS and CDR2 is YFSETQ. J gave up 5 bases and V 2 bases, and 4 bases lay outside the gene matches. CDR3 size: 15 residues. CDR3 coding DNA: TGCGCCAGCAGCTTCACTAGCGGGAGGGCGGACGAGCAGTACTTC. This codes for CASSFTSGRADEQYF.

The CDR3 DNA follows: TGTGCCAGCAGCTTGACAAACAATGAGCAGTTCTTC. Amino acid sequence: CASSLTNNEQFF. The rearrangement uses TRBV5-4 and TRBJ2-1; D gene ambiguous. This CDR3 has 12 residues. The germline V gene encodes CDR1 SGHNT and CDR2 YYREEE (reference sequence). Trimming took off 1 base at V and 5 bases at J, with 4 bases between the two ends.

This chain connects TRBV19 to TRBJ1-1; D not certain. The V end was cut by 3 bases, the J end by 8 bases, with 13 bases between. Germline CDR1 reads LNHDA; CDR2 reads SQIVND (reference sequence). The CDR3 runs 13 residues. DNA for the CDR3: TGTGCCAGTAGTATGGGCATGTGGGGAGAAGCTTTCTTT. It codes for CASSMGMWGEAFF.

V and J are TRBV11-2 and TRBJ2-7; a possible D gene is TRBD2 (5 bases). V lost 5 bases and J lost 2, with 13 bases in between. The CDR3 consists of 14 residues. Per germline, CDR1 SGHAT and CDR2 FQNNGV. CDR3: CASSQSGRTYEQYF. CDR3 nucleotide sequence: TGTGCCAGCAGCCAAAGCGGTAGGACCTACGAGCAGTACTTC.

The V gene is TRBV5-5, the J gene TRBJ2-5, with 7 bases matching TRBD1. V was clipped by 2 bases and J by 5 bases; unmatched bases: 3. Germline CDR1 is SGHKS and CDR2 is YYEKEE (reference sequence). The CDR3 is made up of 13 amino acids. The CDR3 DNA is TGTGCCAGCAGCTTTAGGGGGCGGGAGACCCAGTACTTC. Amino acid sequence: CASSFRGRETQYF.

This clone has a handful of counts. The chain is built from TRBV19 and TRBJ1-5, with D perhaps TRBD1 (5 bases). This CDR3 has 14 amino acids. The V end was cut by 7 bases, the J end by 5 bases, with 15 bases between. Germline assignment: CDR1 LNHDA and CDR2 SQIVND (reference sequence). CDR3 DNA sequence: TGTGCCAGTACCATTGGGACCTACCATCAGCCCCAGCATTTT. It codes for CASTIGTYHQPQHF. The full variable domain, its missing parts supplied by reference TRBV19 and TRBJ1-5, is DGGITQSPKYLFRKEGQNVTLSCEQNLNHDAMYWYRQDPGQGLRLIYYSQIVNDFQKGDIAEGYSVSREKKESFPLTVTSAQKNPTAFYLCASTIGTYHQPQHFGDGTRLSIL.

The chain combines TRBV9 with TRBJ1-6; 9 positions match TRBD1. Per germline, CDR1 SGDLS and CDR2 YYNGEE. This CDR3 contains 15 residues. With V trimmed by 4 bases and J by 7 bases, 6 bases remained unmatched. The CDR3 DNA reads as TGTGCCAGCAGCCCGCGGACAGGGGTAAATTCACCCCTCCACTTT. Amino acid sequence: CASSPRTGVNSPLHF.

This sequence joins TRBV7-8 and TRBJ2-7, with TRBD1 as a possible D gene (6 bases). CDR3 length: 15 amino acids. CDR1 and CDR2 (germline): SGHVS, FQNEAQ. Trimming stripped 2 bases from V and 0 bases from J, with 11 bases between. The CDR3 reads CASSLQGRVSYEQYF. The CDR3 DNA follows: TGTGCCAGCAGCTTACAGGGGAGAGTCTCCTACGAGCAGTACTTC.

This clone was recorded a few times. The chain uses TRBV6-6 and TRBJ2-2; 11 bases match TRBD1. This CDR3 has 16 amino acids. Germline V gene lookup returns CDR1 MNHNY and CDR2 SVGAGI (reference sequence). Unmatched junction bases numbered 2, after V lost 0 bases and J lost 5 bases. The CDR3 region has the DNA TGTGCCAGCAGTTACTCCGGACAGGGGGCTACCGGGGAGCTGTTTTTT. It encodes CASSYSGQGATGELFF.

This chain joins TRBV5-1 and TRBJ2-1; 8 nucleotides agree with TRBD1. Per the germline V gene, CDR1 is SGHRS and CDR2 is YFSETQ. This CDR3 comprises 13 residues. V trimming: 7 bases; J trimming: 8 bases; junction bases outside the gene matches: 8. The CDR3 bases are TGCGCCAGCGGTCGGACAGGGAAGGATGAGCAGTTCTTC. Translation: CASGRTGKDEQFF.

The table lists this clone with a few counts. The chain joins TRBV20-1 to TRBJ2-7, with a possible D match to TRBD2 (5 bases). From germline, CDR1 is DFQATT and CDR2 SNEGSKA (reference sequence). The CDR3 has 11 residues. V was pared by 6 bases and J by 7 bases, with 13 bases between. CDR3 in DNA: TGCAGTGCAGGGAGACGTGAAGAGCAGTACTTC. Its translation is CSAGRREEQYF.

V is TRBV6-5 and J is TRBJ1-4; D not certain. Germline CDR1 reads MNHEY; CDR2 reads SVGAGI. CDR3 length: 14 amino acids. V shed 7 bases and J shed 0 bases, with 9 bases lying between them. CDR3 protein: CASNLGSTNEKLFF. The CDR3 region has the DNA TGTGCCAGCAACCTCGGATCAACTAATGAAAAACTGTTTTTT.